Sequencing of this TCR beta chain was carried out in a study of T cells after somatic rescue of genetic block. The data were produced by immunoSEQ multiplex PCR, yet TCRdb's version contains in-frame clones alone and is incomplete. The sample has over 9,000 clones; 78% are singletons. The V gene lost 4 bases and the J gene lost 6 bases, with 7 bases spanning the gap. This CDR3 is 11 amino acids long. Looked up from germline, CDR1 is SNHLY and CDR2 is FYNNEI. Sequencing input: peripheral blood mononuclear cells (PBMCs). This receptor was taken from a boy younger than 18. V is TRBV2 and J is TRBJ2-7; D gene ambiguous. This CDR3 is CASSAGPEQYF. The CDR3 DNA sequence: TGTGCCAGCAGTGCTGGTCCCGAGCAGTACTTC.